Sequencing of this TCR beta chain was carried out in a study of vaccination effects on CD4 cells after COVID-19. Across the whole study: Post-vaccine draws lagged the second dose by a median of 72 days.

Whole-study results and caveats: In vaccinees who were healthy, merely 1 out of 255 vaccine-induced clones cross-reacted with common cold coronaviruses.

Trimming at V came to 1 base and at J to 13 bases, leaving 7 bases not matched to a gene. The length of the CDR3 is 13 residues. The V gene's germline CDR1 is SGHDN and CDR2 FVKESK. The protocol was immunoSEQ multiplex PCR, while the TCRdb copy is restricted to in-frame clones and leaves out a portion. This repertoire shows approximately 25,000 clones, roughly two thirds found once; its top ten account for around 8.5%. Note on this clone: Its antigen is currently unknown.

Antigen-specific CD4+ T cells were expanded (with viral peptide pools) by the ViraFEST assay ahead of sequencing. Between days 9 and 10 of culture, CD4+ T cells were separated out. Participants each got two BNT162b2 or mRNA-1273 vaccine doses. It was with around 10 IU/ml IL-2 and around 10 ug/ml peptides that 1.5 million to 2 million PBMC per well were cultured. Sequencing used CD4+ T cells from PBMCs cultured with SARS-CoV-2 spike peptides, obtained after COVID-19 vaccination. This chain links TRBV14 with TRBJ2-1, with TRBD1 matching over 7 bases. The origin of this receptor is a human donor who received a COVID-19 vaccine. CDR3 protein: CASSQGIDRVQFF. The CDR3 nucleotides are TGTGCCAGCAGCCAAGGAATCGACAGGGTACAGTTCTTC.